This is a list of T cell receptor beta chains from one sample in a study of T-cell reconstitution after alpha-beta-depleted transplantation in children. MiXCR, applied by TCRdb to the PCR reads, yields one record per CDR3 protein. This sample has just under 550,000 distinct CDR3 sequences, with approximately 20% found just once. Sequenced here: PBMCs from the stem cell graft donor, sampled from the stem cell graft. The receptors stem from a human donor who donated a stem cell graft to a child with acute lymphoblastic leukemia. The CDR3 runs from the conserved cysteine through the conserved F or W. The D gene is left open where the match is weak. Size is stated for part of the rows, as once, few or many counts, or as a class when the clone is expanded.

NA	TRBD2	TRBV27	14	TRBJ2-7	TGTGCCAGCAGTACAAGGGAGGGAGCCTACGAGCAGTACTTC	CASSTREGAYEQYF
few	NA	TRBV9	17	TRBJ1-1	TGTGCCAGCAGCGTAGGAGGACAGTCCCATGAGGGGACTGAAGCTTTCTTT	CASSVGGQSHEGTEAFF
NA	NA	TRBV5-6	15	TRBJ2-3	TGTGCCAGCAGCTTGGATCGGGAGTTATTAAGGGCGCAGTATTTT	CASSLDRELLRAQYF
few	NA	TRBV6-5	15	TRBJ1-1	TGTGCCAGCAGTTACTCGTCAGGGTTGGCCGCTGAAGCTTTCTTT	CASSYSSGLAAEAFF
NA	NA	TRBV29-1	14	TRBJ2-5	TGCAGCGTTGACAGCCAGGGGTTAGGCGAGACCCAGTACTTC	CSVDSQGLGETQYF
few	NA	TRBV4-1	12	TRBJ2-2	TGCGCCAGCAGCCAAGTCCCCGGGGAGCTGTTTTTT	CASSQVPGELFF
NA	NA	TRBV18	14	TRBJ2-7	TGTGCCAGCTCACCGCAGGGTGTAAGAGACGAGCAGTACTTC	CASSPQGVRDEQYF
few	NA	TRBV4-1	17	TRBJ1-1	TGCGCCAGCAGCCATTTAGTTCCCCGGCGAAGAATCGCTGAAGCTTTCTTT	CASSHLVPRRRIAEAFF
few	NA	TRBV18	15	TRBJ2-3	TGTGCCAGCTCACCCGGACCGGGACCCACAGATACGCAGTATTTT	CASSPGPGPTDTQYF
few	NA	TRBV12-3/TRBV12-4	11	TRBJ1-1	TGTGCCAGCACGGTGTACACTGAAGCTTTCTTT	CASTVYTEAFF
few	NA	TRBV11-2	15	TRBJ2-1	TGTGCCAGCAGCTTATTTGGGGAAACCTACAATGAGCAGTTCTTC	CASSLFGETYNEQFF
few	NA	TRBV7-9	13	TRBJ1-6	TGTGCCAGCAGCGGGGGGAGAAATTCACCCCTCCACTTT	CASSGGRNSPLHF
NA	TRBD1	TRBV27	15	TRBJ2-1	TGTGCCAGCACCCCCGGGACAGGGAAATTCGATGAGCAGTTCTTC	CASTPGTGKFDEQFF
many	TRBD1	TRBV12-3/TRBV12-4	12	TRBJ2-7	TGTGCCAGCAGCCGGACAGGGGGCGAGCAGTACTTC	CASSRTGGEQYF
few	TRBD1	TRBV11-2	20	TRBJ2-1	TGTGCCAGCAGCTTAGAAAGGTACAGGGGGCGAAGTAACTCCTACAATGAGCAGTTCTTC	CASSLERYRGRSNSYNEQFF
few	NA	TRBV6-5	14	TRBJ2-3	TGTGCCAGCAGTTACAGGGGCGACACAGATACGCAGTATTTT	CASSYRGDTDTQYF
few	NA	TRBV5-1	17	TRBJ2-7	TGCGCCAGCAGCCCCCGGGACGGAGGACTCTCCTCCTACGAGCAGTACTTC	CASSPRDGGLSSYEQYF
NA	NA	TRBV5-1	16	TRBJ2-3	TGCGCCAGCAGCTTGGGCCACAGGGCCAGCACAGATACGCAGTATTTT	CASSLGHRASTDTQYF
NA	TRBD1	TRBV7-9	17	TRBJ1-1	TGTGCCAGCAGCTTAGCGCGGGGGACAGTGCTGAACACTGAAGCTTTCTTT	CASSLARGTVLNTEAFF
NA	NA	TRBV15	16	TRBJ2-7	TGTGCCACCAGCTTGCCCCCTGGGGAGCTTTACCACGAGCAGTACTTC	CATSLPPGELYHEQYF
few	TRBD2	TRBV4-2	18	TRBJ2-2	TGTGCCAGCAGCCAATTAACTAGCGGGAGGTCCGGCGGCGGGGAGCTGTTTTTT	CASSQLTSGRSGGGELFF
many	TRBD1	TRBV5-6	16	TRBJ1-1	TGTGCCAGCAGCGAAAACTTGGGACAGCTAAACACTGAAGCTTTCTTT	CASSENLGQLNTEAFF
NA	TRBD1	TRBV19	12	TRBJ2-1	TGTGCCAGTAGTGCCCAGGGGGCTGAGCAGTTCTTC	CASSAQGAEQFF
NA	NA	TRBV28	13	TRBJ1-2	TGTGCCAGCACCACGGGAAGATCCTATGGCTACACCTTC	CASTTGRSYGYTF
once	TRBD1	TRBV4-1	19	TRBJ2-6	TGCGCCAGCAGCCAAGTATTTAGGACAGGGGGCTATGGGGCCAACGTCCTGACTTTC	CASSQVFRTGGYGANVLTF
NA	TRBD2	TRBV6-2/TRBV6-3	15	TRBJ2-1	TGTGCCAGCAGTTTTGCGGGACTAGTTTATAGTGAGCAGTTCTTC	CASSFAGLVYSEQFF
NA	NA	TRBV7-9	15	TRBJ2-7	TGTGCCAGCAGCCCTTCCGGGCCGACGTTCCGCGAGCAGTACTTC	CASSPSGPTFREQYF
NA	NA	TRBV20-1	14	TRBJ2-7	TGCAGTGCCGACAGGACATTGCACGCCTACGAGCAGTACTTC	CSADRTLHAYEQYF
few	NA	TRBV12-3/TRBV12-4	14	TRBJ1-1	TGTGCCAGCAGGAAGGGAGCACTGAACACTGAAGCTTTCTTT	CASRKGALNTEAFF
NA	NA	TRBV5-1	13	TRBJ2-7	TGCGCCAGCCAACGTGGGGGCCAGTACGAGCAGTACTTC	CASQRGGQYEQYF
many	TRBD1	TRBV27	13	TRBJ1-2	TGTGCCAGCAGGGACAGGGGGAACTATGGCTACACCTTC	CASRDRGNYGYTF
few	TRBD1	TRBV27	13	TRBJ2-2	TGTGCCAGCAGGGGACAGGGAGTAGGGGAGCTGTTTTTT	CASRGQGVGELFF
many	TRBD1	TRBV12-3/TRBV12-4	15	TRBJ1-2	TGTGCCAGCAGAGATACCGGGACAGGTTTCTATGGCTACACCTTC	CASRDTGTGFYGYTF
NA	NA	TRBV13	14	TRBJ2-7	TGTGCCAGCAGGAGCGGCCCCGAATCCTACGAGCAGTACTTC	CASRSGPESYEQYF
NA	NA	TRBV9	13	TRBJ1-2	TGTGCCAGCAGCGTAGAGGGGGACCTTGGCTACACCTTC	CASSVEGDLGYTF
few	NA	TRBV18	13	TRBJ2-1	TGTGCCAGCTCACCTCGGGGCGAAACCGAGCAGTTCTTC	CASSPRGETEQFF
few	NA	TRBV9	16	TRBJ1-6	TGTGCCAGCAGCGCTTTACAGAGCTCCTATAATTCACCCCTCCACTTT	CASSALQSSYNSPLHF
few	NA	TRBV20-1	15	TRBJ1-3	TGCAGTGCTAGAGGTGCTGGGGGGGCTGGAAACACCATATATTTT	CSARGAGGAGNTIYF
few	NA	TRBV7-9	11	TRBJ2-7	TGTGCCAGCAGCTTAGGACAAGAGCAGTACTTC	CASSLGQEQYF
NA	NA	TRBV7-3	14	TRBJ1-2	TGTGCCAGCAGCCCCGTTCCGGGGGGCTATGGCTACACCTTC	CASSPVPGGYGYTF
medium-sized	NA	TRBV9	12	TRBJ2-7	TGTGCCAGCAGCTTGTTAGGGGACGAGCAGTACTTC	CASSLLGDEQYF
NA	NA	TRBV12-3/TRBV12-4	14	TRBJ2-1	TGTGCCAGCAGTTATCTCCAGCAGTACAATGAGCAGTTCTTC	CASSYLQQYNEQFF
NA	NA	TRBV5-1	14	TRBJ1-1	TGCGCCAGCAGCTTGGTCGTGGGGGGAGCTGAAGCTTTCTTT	CASSLVVGGAEAFF
NA	TRBD1	TRBV5-1	16	TRBJ1-1	TGCGCCAGCAGCCCCCGGGACAGGGGAGGGAACACTGAAGCTTTCTTT	CASSPRDRGGNTEAFF
NA	NA	TRBV4-1	17	TRBJ2-1	TGCGCCAGCAGCCAAGTATTGGCGGCCACCTCCTACAATGAGCAGTTCTTC	CASSQVLAATSYNEQFF
once	NA	TRBV19	14	TRBJ2-1	TGTGCCAGTAGAAGGCTGCGGGACAACAATGAGCAGTTCTTC	CASRRLRDNNEQFF
NA	TRBD2	TRBV29-1	16	TRBJ2-7	TGCAGCGTTGAACTAGCGGGAGCCGGGAGCTCCTACGAGCAGTACTTC	CSVELAGAGSSYEQYF
NA	NA	TRBV7-9	15	TRBJ2-2	TGTGCCAGCAGCCAGGCATCTGGGGGGCCCGGGGAGCTGTTTTTT	CASSQASGGPGELFF
many	TRBD1	TRBV5-1	11	TRBJ2-3	TGCGCCAGTCGAAGGGACAGAACGCAGTATTTT	CASRRDRTQYF
NA	NA	TRBV10-3	11	TRBJ2-5	TGTGCCATCGGGGAACAAGAGACCCAGTACTTC	CAIGEQETQYF
NA	TRBD2	TRBV2	15	TRBJ2-3	TGTGCCAGCTACGGGCTAGCGGGAGCAGGAGATACGCAGTATTTT	CASYGLAGAGDTQYF